A selection of T cell receptor beta chains follows, all from one sample in a study of blood T cell repertoires in COVID-19. Generated by immunoSEQ multiplex PCR, the TCRdb table keeps only in-frame clones and is missing some. Found here are 160,000 or so clones, about 81% of them singletons; the top ten hold approximately 18%. The sequenced material came from peripheral blood. The source of these receptors is a woman aged 80 or over with acute or convalescent COVID-19. CDR3s include the opening cysteine and the closing phenylalanine or tryptophan. A D gene is named only where the DNA matches it firmly. Expanded clones get a size class; other rows say once, few or many, or leave the size out.

V	D	size	J	DNA	CDR3
TRBV21-1	-	-	TRBJ1-5	TGTGCCAGCAGCAATTGGGGGGTAGGTCAGCCCCAGCATTTT	CASSNWGVGQPQHF
TRBV7-9	TRBD2	-	TRBJ2-2	TGTGCCAGCACCTCCAGCGGGGGGACCGGGGAGCTGTTTTTT	CASTSSGGTGELFF
TRBV20-1	-	-	TRBJ2-1	TGCAGTGCTAGCAACGGGATCGAGCAGTTCTTC	CSASNGIEQFF
TRBV7-2	-	-	TRBJ2-5	TGTGCCAGCAGCTTAGCAAAGAGCCCGTACCAAGAGACCCAGTACTTC	CASSLAKSPYQETQYF
TRBV6-6	TRBD1	-	TRBJ2-3	TGTGCCAGCAGTCGCCGGACAGGGCGGTGGTTCACAGATACGCAGTATTTT	CASSRRTGRWFTDTQYF
TRBV7-8	-	few	TRBJ2-5	TGTGCCAGCAGCTTACGGGGTTTTGAGACCCAGTACTTC	CASSLRGFETQYF
TRBV6-5	TRBD1	-	TRBJ1-1	TGTGCCAGCAGTTCGCCCGGGACAGGGAACACTGAAGCTTTCTTT	CASSSPGTGNTEAFF
TRBV2	-	-	TRBJ2-7	TGTGCCAGCAGTGAAGCGTCGGGTGTCTACGAGCAGTACTTC	CASSEASGVYEQYF
TRBV11-2	TRBD1	-	TRBJ2-7	TGTGCCAGCAGCTTAGACCGGGACAGGTCCATCATCGACTTC	CASSLDRDRSIIDF
TRBV19	TRBD1	-	TRBJ2-1	TGTGCCAGTAGTATTACAGGGGGCCCGAGGAATGAGCAGTTCTTC	CASSITGGPRNEQFF
TRBV28	-	-	TRBJ1-2	TGTGCCAGCACCTCTGGAGCCTTCGTTCGGGACTATGGCTACACCTTC	CASTSGAFVRDYGYTF
TRBV3-1/TRBV3-2	TRBD1	-	TRBJ2-7	TGTGCCAGCACCCCAGGGGGAGTCCGCGAGCAGTACTTC	CASTPGGVREQYF
TRBV19	TRBD1	-	TRBJ2-3	TGTGCCAGTAGCACCTGGGACAGGCGAACCACAGATACGCAGTATTTT	CASSTWDRRTTDTQYF
TRBV7-2	-	-	TRBJ1-2	TGTGCCAGCAGCTTAGTAGTTCAGGGATGGAGCTCATATGGCTACACCTTC	CASSLVVQGWSSYGYTF
TRBV6-4	TRBD2	-	TRBJ2-1	TGTGCCAGCAGTGACAGTAGCGGGGGCAGAAATGAGCAGTTCTTC	CASSDSSGGRNEQFF
TRBV7-8	-	-	TRBJ1-2	TGTGCCAGCAGCTCCGGACGGGGAGGGGATTATGGCTACACCTTC	CASSSGRGGDYGYTF
TRBV19	TRBD1	-	TRBJ1-4	TGTGCCAGTAGTTGGCGACAGGGGAATAATGAAAAACTGTTTTTT	CASSWRQGNNEKLFF
TRBV11-2	-	-	TRBJ2-1	TGTGCCAGCAGCTTAGGTACACGAAGAGGGTTTACCTACAATGAGCAGTTCTTC	CASSLGTRRGFTYNEQFF
TRBV15	TRBD2	-	TRBJ2-2	TGTGCCACCAGCAAGTTAGCGGGAGGAGTCGGGGAGCTGTTTTTT	CATSKLAGGVGELFF
TRBV19	-	few	TRBJ2-1	TGTGCCAGTAGTATGGCAGGGAGGAGGAATGAGCAGTTCTTC	CASSMAGRRNEQFF
TRBV10-3	TRBD1	-	TRBJ1-1	TGTGCCATCAGTGGGGGACAGGGGGCCGTCACTGAAGCTTTCTTT	CAISGGQGAVTEAFF
TRBV4-3	TRBD1	-	TRBJ1-1	TGCGCCAGCAGCCACCAACACAGGACAGGAGGGAACACTGAAGCTTTCTTT	CASSHQHRTGGNTEAFF
TRBV28	TRBD1	-	TRBJ2-1	TGTGCCAGCAGTTTATCCCCGGGCAGGGGGCGGAATGAGCAGTTCTTC	CASSLSPGRGRNEQFF
TRBV6-2/TRBV6-3	TRBD1	-	TRBJ2-1	TGTGCCAGCAGTTACTATGACAGGGGGTCATACAATGAGCAGTTCTTC	CASSYYDRGSYNEQFF
TRBV18	-	-	TRBJ2-1	TGTGCCAGCTCACCAGGGGCCGGGGGAGCCAATGAGCAGTTCTTC	CASSPGAGGANEQFF
TRBV23-1	TRBD1	-	TRBJ1-4	TGCGCCAGCAGTCACCCCCGACAGGGCGAAGAAGAAAAACTGTTTTTT	CASSHPRQGEEEKLFF
TRBV2	-	-	TRBJ2-3	TGTGCCAGCAGGCGACTACTCATAAGGGATACGCAGTATTTT	CASRRLLIRDTQYF
TRBV7-3	TRBD2	-	TRBJ2-2	TGTGCCAGCAGCTTATCGGTAGTAGCGGGGGGTCCCGGGGAGCTGTTTTTT	CASSLSVVAGGPGELFF
TRBV7-2	-	-	TRBJ1-1	TGTGCCAGCAGCTATTTGCAGGGTGCCACTGAAGCTTTCTTT	CASSYLQGATEAFF
TRBV24-1	TRBD1	once	TRBJ2-2	TGTGCCACCAGTGATTCCGACAGGGGGCTCGCCGGGGAGCTGTTTTTT	CATSDSDRGLAGELFF
TRBV19	TRBD1	medium-sized	TRBJ1-2	TGTGCCAGCGGGACAGCAGTTTTTGGCTATGGCTACACCTTC	CASGTAVFGYGYTF
TRBV7-2	TRBD1	-	TRBJ2-7	TGTGCCAGCAGCTCCCGACAGGGGGCCTCCTACGAGCAGTACTTC	CASSSRQGASYEQYF
TRBV6-5	-	-	TRBJ2-1	TGTGCCAGCATCAGGGGCGTTGAGCAGTTCTTC	CASIRGVEQFF
TRBV3-1/TRBV3-2	-	-	TRBJ2-1	TGTGCCAGCAGCCCACCGGTCGGCAATGAGCAGTTCTTC	CASSPPVGNEQFF
TRBV5-1	TRBD1	few	TRBJ1-2	TGCGCCAGCAGCTTGGCCGGGACAGGGGGCGACTATGGCTACACCTTC	CASSLAGTGGDYGYTF